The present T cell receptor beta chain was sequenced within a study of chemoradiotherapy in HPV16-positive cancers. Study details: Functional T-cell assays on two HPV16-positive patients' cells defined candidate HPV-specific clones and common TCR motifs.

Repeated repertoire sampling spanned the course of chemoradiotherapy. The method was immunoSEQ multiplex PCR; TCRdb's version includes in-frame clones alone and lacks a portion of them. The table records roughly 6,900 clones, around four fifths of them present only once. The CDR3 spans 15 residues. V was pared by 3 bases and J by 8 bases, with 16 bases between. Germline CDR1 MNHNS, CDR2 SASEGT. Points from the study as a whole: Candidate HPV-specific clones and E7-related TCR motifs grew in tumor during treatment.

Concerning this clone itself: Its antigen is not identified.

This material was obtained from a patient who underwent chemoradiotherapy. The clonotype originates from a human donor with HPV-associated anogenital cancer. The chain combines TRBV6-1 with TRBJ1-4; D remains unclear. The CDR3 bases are TGTGCCAGCAGTGATTTCGGGAAGGGTAAAGAAAAACTGTTTTTT. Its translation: CASSDFGKGKEKLFF.